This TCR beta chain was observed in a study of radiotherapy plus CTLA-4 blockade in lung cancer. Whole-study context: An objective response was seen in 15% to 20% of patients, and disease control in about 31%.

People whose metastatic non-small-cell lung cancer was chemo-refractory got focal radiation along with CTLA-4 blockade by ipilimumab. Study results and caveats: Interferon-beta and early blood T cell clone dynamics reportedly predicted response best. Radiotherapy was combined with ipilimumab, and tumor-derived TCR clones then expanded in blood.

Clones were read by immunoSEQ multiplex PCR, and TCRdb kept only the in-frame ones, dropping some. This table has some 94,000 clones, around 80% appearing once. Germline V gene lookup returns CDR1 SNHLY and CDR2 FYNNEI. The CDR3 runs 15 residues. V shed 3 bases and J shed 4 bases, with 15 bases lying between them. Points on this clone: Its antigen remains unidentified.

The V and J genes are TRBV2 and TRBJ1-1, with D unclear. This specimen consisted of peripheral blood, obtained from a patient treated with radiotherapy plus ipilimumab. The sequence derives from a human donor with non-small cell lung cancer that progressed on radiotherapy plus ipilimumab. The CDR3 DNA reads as TGTGCCAGCAGTGATCGTCCCAGGATGAGCACTGAAGCTTTCTTT. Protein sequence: CASSDRPRMSTEAFF. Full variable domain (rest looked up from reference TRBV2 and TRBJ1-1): EPEVTQTPSHQVTQMGQEVILRCVPISNHLYFYWYRQILGQKVEFLVSFYNNEISEKSEIFDDQFSVERPDGSNFTLKIRSTKLEDSAMYFCASSDRPRMSTEAFFGQGTRLTVV.